This T cell receptor beta chain was sequenced in a study of early T cells in non-severe SARS-CoV-2 infection. Looking at the study overall: Sequencing input comprised bulk RNA from unsorted whole blood; chain pairing was not available.

This clonotype has at least ten counts. Its antigen remains unidentified. V lost 5 bases and J lost 6; bases outside the gene matches: 8. The CDR3 is 15 residues long. From germline, CDR1 is SGHTA and CDR2 FQGNSA. Findings and caveats of the study: Using VDJdb, the matching emphasized anti-spike CD8 responses while missing private and CD4 specificities.

Researchers tagged individual cDNA molecules with unique molecular identifiers. TCRdb redid the calling of the 5' RACE reads with MiXCR, one entry per CDR3 protein. The sample has roughly 120,000 distinct CDR3 sequences; over 9.5% are singletons. This sequence originates from an adult who was a healthcare worker with PCR-confirmed SARS-CoV-2 infection or an uninfected control (not recorded which). This material consisted of whole blood, taken at baseline. This chain links TRBV7-2 with TRBJ2-4; 9 positions match TRBD1. The CDR3 sequence: CASSLTAGQGNIQYF. The DNA for the CDR3 is TGTGCCAGCAGCCTTACGGCGGGACAGGGAAACATTCAGTACTTC.